This TCR beta chain was identified during a study of blood T cell repertoires in COVID-19. Study summary: The analysed material was cDNA or gDNA that came from T cells, B-cell-depleted T cells, or PBMCs.

Those who participated ranged in age from roughly 18 to 90 years and resided in about two dozen US areas. The CDR3 extends over 18 amino acids. The trim removed 5 bases at V and 3 bases at J, leaving 17 bases unmatched. Germline CDR1 reads MGHRA; CDR2 reads YSYEKL. Per the study methods: Reference gene primers were amplified, and this amplification served to estimate nucleated cell counts. The assay was immunoSEQ multiplex PCR, and TCRdb's table has in-frame clones only and misses some. D and trimming come from the DNA, and the V and J calls and clone size come from that table. Of some 270,000 clones detected, about 90% appear once; the ten largest clones hold roughly 4.3%.

V usage is TRBV4-1 and J usage is TRBJ2-7, with TRBD2 identical over 9 bases. The specimen was PBMCs or T cells enriched from blood (not recorded which). The TCR was taken from a woman aged 25 to 45 with acute COVID-19. The CDR3: CASSYYQDTGTSFYEQYF. CDR3 DNA: TGCGCCAGCAGCTACTACCAAGACACCGGGACTAGCTTCTACGAGCAGTACTTC.